A single sample is the source of the 10 T cell receptor beta chains below, sequenced in a study of blood T cell repertoires in COVID-19. Profiling relied on immunoSEQ multiplex PCR, and the TCRdb table lists in-frame clones only, not all of them. Of over 200,000 clones listed, approximately 91% were seen once; the top ten hold about 5%. What was sequenced was peripheral blood. Receptor source: a woman between 40 and 55 years old with acute or convalescent COVID-19.

This clone was recorded once. The chain is built from TRBV4-2 and TRBJ2-6, with 9 bases matching TRBD2. With V trimmed by 4 bases and J by 3 bases, 13 bases remained unmatched. The V gene's germline CDR1 is LGHNA and CDR2 YNFKEQ. This CDR3 has 19 residues. CDR3 bases: TGTGCCAGCAGCCGCCGGGATGGCGGGGGGGCTAATGGGGCCAACGTCCTGACTTTC. Residues: CASSRRDGGGANGANVLTF.

The V gene is TRBV7-2, the J gene TRBJ2-5, with 7 nucleotides matching TRBD2. In germline, CDR1 is SGHTA, CDR2 FQGNSA. This CDR3 contains 15 residues. CDR3 nucleotide sequence: TGTGCTTCTTCGGTGGGGGGGGAGGACCAAGAGACCCAGTACTTC. Its protein product is CASSVGGEDQETQYF.

DNA for the CDR3: TGTGCCAGCAGCCACACCGTTTCAGATACGCAGTATTTT. Its translation is CASSHTVSDTQYF. This chain uses TRBV5-4 with TRBJ2-3; D remains ambiguous. This CDR3 contains 13 residues. Germline V lookup: CDR1 SGHNT, CDR2 YYREEE (reference sequence). Trimming left V 4 bases short and J 4 bases short, with 10 bases between.

The sample holds a few counts of this clone. The chain couples TRBV3-1 (or the pseudogene TRBV3-2) to TRBJ1-6; D perhaps matches TRBD1 (6 bases). Per germline, CDR1 LGHDT and CDR2 YNNKEL (reference sequence). Trimming took off 4 bases at V and 14 bases at J, with 18 bases between the two ends. This CDR3 region has 14 residues. The CDR3 DNA reads TGTGCCAGCAGCCTTCGACAGGCCCTAGGGACCCTCCACTTT. Amino acids: CASSLRQALGTLHF.

This CDR3 is CAIGPGRENQPQHF. CDR3 sequence (DNA): TGTGCCATTGGTCCGGGCCGGGAGAATCAGCCCCAGCATTTT. The chain employs TRBV10-3 and TRBJ1-5; no firm D call. With 9 bases removed from V and 4 bases from J, the gap between germline ends came to 16 bases. The CDR3 runs to 14 residues. The germline CDR1 and CDR2 sequences are ENHRY and SYGVKD.

The chain is built from TRBV29-1 and TRBJ2-7; TRBD1 aligns across 8 bases. CDR3 length equals 11 residues. Germline loops: CDR1 SQVTM, CDR2 ANQGSEA. The J segment lost 13 bases and the V segment lost 4 bases, leaving 9 bases of the junction unmatched. CDR3 DNA sequence: TGCAGCGTTGTCGAACAGGGGGTACCTTACGTC. Translating it yields CSVVEQGVPYV.

This chain links TRBV6-5 with TRBJ2-7; D might be TRBD1 (6 bases). V lost 6 bases, J lost 1 base, and 16 bases lay in between. The CDR3 consists of 15 residues. Germline CDR1 and CDR2: MNHEY and SVGAGI. The CDR3 nucleotides are TGTGCCAGCAGCCGGGGACAAGACCTTTCCTACGAGCAGTACGTC. Translated: CASSRGQDLSYEQYV.

V gene TRBV18 combines with J gene TRBJ1-5; the D gene is possibly TRBD1 (6 bases). V shed 2 bases and J shed 5 bases, with 10 bases lying between them. Germline loops: CDR1 KGHSH, CDR2 LQKENI. This CDR3 region has 14 residues. CDR3 loop: CASSPGAGDQPQHF. The CDR3 DNA follows: TGTGCCAGCTCACCAGGGGCAGGGGATCAGCCCCAGCATTTT.

As for this clone: At one boundary the junction diverges from the germline segment, which might be a read error. The rearrangement joins TRBV4-2 to TRBJ1-2; possible D gene TRBD1, 5 bases. The CDR3 extends over 15 amino acids. Germline V lookup: CDR1 LGHNA, CDR2 YNFKEQ. The CDR3 sequence is CASSQVLGGRYGHTF. As DNA, the CDR3 is TGTGCCAGCAGCCAAGTGCTGGGGGGTAGGTATGGCCACACCTTC.

This clone was recorded once. The chain has TRBV19 and TRBJ1-3, with D possibly TRBD1 on 5 matching bases. The germline V gene encodes CDR1 LNHDA and CDR2 SQIVND (reference sequence). The CDR3 covers 15 residues. V lost 2 bases and J lost 0, with 8 bases in between. The CDR3 region has the DNA TGTGCCAGTAGTATACAGGGCAGCTCTGGAAACACCATATATTTT. Translation: CASSIQGSSGNTIYF.